The 6 T cell receptor beta chains listed next were all sequenced from one sample in a study of T cell repertoires in cytomegalovirus infection. A single record per CDR3 protein comes from TCRdb applying MiXCR to the reads. Here the sample spans about 190,000 distinct CDR3 sequences, approximately 28% being singletons. Sequenced material: PBMCs. These receptors all stem from a human donor in good health (CMV status not recorded). Some clones in this sample may be carry-over from other donors' samples.

This clonotype turned up a few times. The chain carries TRBV5-4 and TRBJ2-5, with D possibly being TRBD1 (5 bases). The ends were cut back, 0 bases at V and 7 bases at J, with 10 bases in the middle. The CDR3 has 13 amino acids. CDR1 is SGHNT, CDR2 YYREEE, per germline (reference sequence). CDR3: CASSLDRLGTQYF. The CDR3 nucleotides read TGTGCCAGCAGCTTGGACAGGTTGGGGACCCAGTACTTC.

The chain employs TRBV20-1 and TRBJ1-2; no clear D. The CDR3 runs 12 residues. CDR1 is DFQATT, CDR2 SNEGSKA, per germline (reference sequence). Trimming removed 2 bases at V and 7 bases at J, with 11 bases between. CDR3 region: CSARKKAGGYTF. CDR3 coding DNA: TGCAGTGCTAGAAAGAAGGCAGGTGGCTACACCTTC.

V and J are TRBV20-1 and TRBJ1-2; 9 nucleotides match TRBD1. This CDR3 contains 14 residues. The germline gives CDR1 DFQATT, CDR2 SNEGSKA (reference sequence). V was pared by 2 bases and J by 6 bases, with 7 bases of the junction left unmatched. The CDR3 DNA reads TGCAGTGCTAGAACTCCGGGACAGGGCCATGGCTACACCTTC. Its translation: CSARTPGQGHGYTF.

This clonotype was observed many times. The rearrangement links TRBV6-1 to TRBJ1-1, with 8 bases fitting TRBD1. Germline CDR1 MNHNS, CDR2 SASEGT. The CDR3 has 14 residues. J gave up 4 bases and V 5 bases, and 6 bases lay outside the gene matches. CDR3 bases: TGTGCCAGCAGTTTGACAGGGGTGGGCACTGAAGCTTTCTTT. Amino acid sequence: CASSLTGVGTEAFF.

This clonotype was counted only a few times. The V and J genes are TRBV23-1 and TRBJ2-7, with D perhaps matching TRBD2 (6 bases). TRBV23-1 is marked as an open reading frame, function uncertain. The CDR3 consists of 16 residues. Trimming took 7 bases from V and 3 from J, leaving 22 bases between them. DNA of the CDR3: TGCGCCAGCACCCTCCTCCTGGAGGGATTCTACTACGAGCAGTACTTC. This translates into CASTLLLEGFYYEQYF.

The chain combines TRBV29-1 with TRBJ2-1; 14 nucleotides match TRBD2. Germline loops: CDR1 SQVTM, CDR2 ANQGSEA. The CDR3 runs 15 residues. V gave up 4 bases and J gave up 10 bases; unmatched junction bases: 9. The CDR3: CSVGTGTSGGWEQFF. For the CDR3, the DNA is TGCAGCGTTGGGACCGGGACTAGCGGGGGCTGGGAGCAGTTCTTC.